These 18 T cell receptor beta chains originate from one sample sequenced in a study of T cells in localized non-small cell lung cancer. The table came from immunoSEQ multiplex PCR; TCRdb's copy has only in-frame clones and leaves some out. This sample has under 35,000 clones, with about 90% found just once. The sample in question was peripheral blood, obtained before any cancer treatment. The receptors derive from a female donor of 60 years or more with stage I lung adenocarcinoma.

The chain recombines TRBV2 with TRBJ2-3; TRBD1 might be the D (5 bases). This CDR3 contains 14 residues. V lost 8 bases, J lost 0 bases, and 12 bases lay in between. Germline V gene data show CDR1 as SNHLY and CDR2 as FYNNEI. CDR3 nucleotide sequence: TGTGCCAGCTCTAGGGGCCTTAGCACAGATACGCAGTATTTT. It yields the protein CASSRGLSTDTQYF.

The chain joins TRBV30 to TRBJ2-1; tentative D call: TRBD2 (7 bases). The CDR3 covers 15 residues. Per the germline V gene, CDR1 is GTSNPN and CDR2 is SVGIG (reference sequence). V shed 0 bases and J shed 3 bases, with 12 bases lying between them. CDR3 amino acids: CAWSVGGASYNEQFF. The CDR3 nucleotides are TGTGCCTGGAGTGTTGGGGGGGCCAGCTACAATGAGCAGTTCTTC. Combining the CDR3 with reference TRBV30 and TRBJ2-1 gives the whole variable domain SQTIHQWPATLVQPVGSPLSLECTVEGTSNPNLYWYRQAAGRGLQLLFYSVGIGQISSEVPQNLSASRPQDRQFILSSKKLLLSDSGFYLCAWSVGGASYNEQFFGPGTRLTVL.

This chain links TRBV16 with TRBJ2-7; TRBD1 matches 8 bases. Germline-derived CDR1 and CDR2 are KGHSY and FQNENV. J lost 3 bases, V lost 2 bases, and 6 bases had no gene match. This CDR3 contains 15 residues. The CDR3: CASSQRGDRSYEQYF. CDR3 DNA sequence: TGTGCCAGCAGCCAAAGAGGGGACAGGAGCTACGAGCAGTACTTC.

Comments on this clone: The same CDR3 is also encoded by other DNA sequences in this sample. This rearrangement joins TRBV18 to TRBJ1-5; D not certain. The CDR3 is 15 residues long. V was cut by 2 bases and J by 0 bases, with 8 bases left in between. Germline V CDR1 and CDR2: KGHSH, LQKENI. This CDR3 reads CASSPSGDSNQPQHF. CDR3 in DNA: TGTGCCAGCTCACCATCAGGTGATAGCAATCAGCCCCAGCATTTT.

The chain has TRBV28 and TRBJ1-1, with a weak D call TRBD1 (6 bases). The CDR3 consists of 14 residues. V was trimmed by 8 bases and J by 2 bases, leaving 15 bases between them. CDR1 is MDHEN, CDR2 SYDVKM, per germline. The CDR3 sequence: CASGPGQRNTEAFF. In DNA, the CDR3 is TGTGCCAGCGGCCCGGGACAACGAAACACTGAAGCTTTCTTT.

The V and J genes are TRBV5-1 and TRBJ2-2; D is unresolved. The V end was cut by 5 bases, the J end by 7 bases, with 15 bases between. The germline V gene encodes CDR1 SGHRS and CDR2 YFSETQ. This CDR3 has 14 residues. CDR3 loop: CASRESESGGELFF. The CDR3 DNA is TGCGCCAGCAGGGAGAGCGAGTCGGGCGGGGAGCTGTTTTTT.

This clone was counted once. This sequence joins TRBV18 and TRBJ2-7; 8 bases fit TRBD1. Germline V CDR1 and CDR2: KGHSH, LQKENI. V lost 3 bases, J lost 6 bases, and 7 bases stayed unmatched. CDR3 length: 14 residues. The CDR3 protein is CASSPQDRVSEQYF. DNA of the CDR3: TGTGCCAGCTCACCTCAGGACAGGGTGAGCGAGCAGTACTTC. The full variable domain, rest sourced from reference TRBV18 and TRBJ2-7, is NAGVMQNPRHLVRRRGQEARLRCSPMKGHSHVYWYRQLPEEGLKFMVYLQKENIIDESGMPKERFSAEFPKEGPSILRIQQVVRGDSAAYFCASSPQDRVSEQYFGPGTRLTVT.

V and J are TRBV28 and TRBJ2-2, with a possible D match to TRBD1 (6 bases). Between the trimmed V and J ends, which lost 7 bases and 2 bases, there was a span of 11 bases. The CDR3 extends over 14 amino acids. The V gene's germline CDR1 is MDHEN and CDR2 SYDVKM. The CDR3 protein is CASNLGGNTGELFF. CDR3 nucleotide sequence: TGTGCCAGCAACCTAGGGGGAAACACCGGGGAGCTGTTTTTT.

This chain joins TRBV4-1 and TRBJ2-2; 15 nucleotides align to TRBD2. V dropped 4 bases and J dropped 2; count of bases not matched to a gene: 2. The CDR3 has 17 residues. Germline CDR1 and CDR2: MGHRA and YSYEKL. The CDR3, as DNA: TGCGCCAGCAGCCGGGGACTAGCGGGGGGAAACACCGGGGAGCTGTTTTTT. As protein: CASSRGLAGGNTGELFF.

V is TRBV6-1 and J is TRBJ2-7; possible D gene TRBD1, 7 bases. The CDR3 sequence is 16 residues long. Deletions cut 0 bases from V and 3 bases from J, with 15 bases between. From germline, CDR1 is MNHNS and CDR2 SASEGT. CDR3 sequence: CASSEASGGRLYEQYF. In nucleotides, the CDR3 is TGTGCCAGCAGTGAAGCATCAGGGGGGCGGCTCTACGAGCAGTACTTC.

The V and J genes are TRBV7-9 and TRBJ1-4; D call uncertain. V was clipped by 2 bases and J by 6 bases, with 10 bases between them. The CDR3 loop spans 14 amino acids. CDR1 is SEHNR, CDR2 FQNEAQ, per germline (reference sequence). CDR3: CASSLSQTDEKLFF. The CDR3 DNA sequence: TGTGCCAGCAGCTTAAGTCAGACCGATGAAAAACTGTTTTTT.

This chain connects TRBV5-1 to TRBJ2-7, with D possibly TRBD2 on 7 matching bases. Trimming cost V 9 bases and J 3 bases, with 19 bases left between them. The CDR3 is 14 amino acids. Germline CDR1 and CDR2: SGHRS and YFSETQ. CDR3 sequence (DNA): TGCGCCACCGCCAGGGGAGGGCCCTTCTACGAGCAGTACTTC. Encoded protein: CATARGGPFYEQYF.

Here the CDR3 reads CASSGLFRVSGNTIYF. The CDR3 nucleotides are TGTGCCAGCAGCGGATTGTTTCGGGTCTCTGGAAACACCATATATTTT. The chain employs TRBV7-9 and TRBJ1-3; no clear D. There are 16 residues in the CDR3. Between the trimmed V and J ends, which lost 5 bases and 0 bases, there was a span of 14 bases. CDR1 is SEHNR, CDR2 FQNEAQ, per germline (reference sequence).

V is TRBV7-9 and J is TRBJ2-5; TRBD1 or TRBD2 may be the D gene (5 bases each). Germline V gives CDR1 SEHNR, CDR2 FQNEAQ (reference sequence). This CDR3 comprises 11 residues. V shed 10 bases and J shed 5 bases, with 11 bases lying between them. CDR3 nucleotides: TGTGCCACGGGCGAGGGGGAGACCCAGTACTTC. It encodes CATGEGETQYF.

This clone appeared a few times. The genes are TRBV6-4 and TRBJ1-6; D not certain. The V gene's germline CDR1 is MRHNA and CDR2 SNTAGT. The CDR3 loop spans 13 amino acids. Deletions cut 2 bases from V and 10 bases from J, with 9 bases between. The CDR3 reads CASSDRDRSPLHF. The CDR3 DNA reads TGTGCCAGCAGTGACAGGGATAGGTCACCCCTCCACTTT.

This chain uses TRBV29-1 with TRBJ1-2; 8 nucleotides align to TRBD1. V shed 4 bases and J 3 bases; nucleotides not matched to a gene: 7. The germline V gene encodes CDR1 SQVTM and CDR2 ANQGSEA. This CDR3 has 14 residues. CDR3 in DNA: TGCAGCGTTGGGTCAGGGGGCGGTGACTATGGCTACACCTTC. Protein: CSVGSGGGDYGYTF.

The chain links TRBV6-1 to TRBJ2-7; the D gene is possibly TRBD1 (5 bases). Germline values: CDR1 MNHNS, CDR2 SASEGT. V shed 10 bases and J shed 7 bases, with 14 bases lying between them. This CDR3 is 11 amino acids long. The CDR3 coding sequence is TGTGCCACCCAGGGAAAGTGGGAGCAGTACTTC. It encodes CATQGKWEQYF.

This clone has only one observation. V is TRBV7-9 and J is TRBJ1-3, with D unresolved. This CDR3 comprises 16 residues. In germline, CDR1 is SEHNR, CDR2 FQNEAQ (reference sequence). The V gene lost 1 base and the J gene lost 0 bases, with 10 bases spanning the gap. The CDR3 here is CASSLGLWSSGNTIYF. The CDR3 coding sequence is TGTGCCAGCAGCTTAGGTTTGTGGAGCTCTGGAAACACCATATATTTT.